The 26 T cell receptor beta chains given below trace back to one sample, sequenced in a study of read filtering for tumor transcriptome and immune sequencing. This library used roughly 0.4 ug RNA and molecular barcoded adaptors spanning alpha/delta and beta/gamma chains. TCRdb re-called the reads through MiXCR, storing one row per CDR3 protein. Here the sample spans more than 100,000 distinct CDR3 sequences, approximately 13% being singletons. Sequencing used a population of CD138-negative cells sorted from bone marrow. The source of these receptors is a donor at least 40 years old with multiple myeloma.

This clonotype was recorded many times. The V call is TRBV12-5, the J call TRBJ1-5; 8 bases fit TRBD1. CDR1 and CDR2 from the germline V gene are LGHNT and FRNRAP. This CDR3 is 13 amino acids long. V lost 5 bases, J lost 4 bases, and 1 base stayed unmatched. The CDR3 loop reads CASGRQGNQPQHF. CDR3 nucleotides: TGTGCTAGTGGTAGACAGGGGAATCAGCCCCAGCATTTT.

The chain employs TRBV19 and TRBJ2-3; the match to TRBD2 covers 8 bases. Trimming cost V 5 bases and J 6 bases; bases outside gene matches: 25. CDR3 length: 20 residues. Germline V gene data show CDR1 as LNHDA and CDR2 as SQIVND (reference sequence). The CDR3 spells CASSSVPGLGIDGEADTQYF. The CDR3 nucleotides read TGTGCCAGTAGTTCGGTCCCGGGACTAGGAATTGATGGGGAGGCGGATACGCAGTATTTT.

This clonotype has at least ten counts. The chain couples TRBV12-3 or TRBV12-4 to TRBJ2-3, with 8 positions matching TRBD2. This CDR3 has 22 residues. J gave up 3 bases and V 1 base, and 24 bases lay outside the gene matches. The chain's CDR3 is CASSLVGRGGREIAGSTDTQYF. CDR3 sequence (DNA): TGTGCCAGCAGTTTAGTGGGTCGTGGGGGGCGCGAAATAGCGGGATCAACAGATACGCAGTATTTT.

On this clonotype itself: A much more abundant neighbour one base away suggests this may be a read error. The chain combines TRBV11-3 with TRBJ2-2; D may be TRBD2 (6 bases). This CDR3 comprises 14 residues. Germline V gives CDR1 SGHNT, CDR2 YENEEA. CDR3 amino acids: CASRRQGNTGGLFF. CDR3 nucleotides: TGTGCCAGCAGGCGGCAGGGAAACACCGGGGGGCTGTTTTTT.

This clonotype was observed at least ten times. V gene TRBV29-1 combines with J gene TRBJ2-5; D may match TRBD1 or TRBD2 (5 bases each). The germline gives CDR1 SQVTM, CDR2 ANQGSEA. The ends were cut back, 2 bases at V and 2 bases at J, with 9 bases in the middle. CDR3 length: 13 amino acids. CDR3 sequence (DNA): TGCAGCGTTGAACTCGGGGCTCAAGAGACCCAGTACTTC. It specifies CSVELGAQETQYF.

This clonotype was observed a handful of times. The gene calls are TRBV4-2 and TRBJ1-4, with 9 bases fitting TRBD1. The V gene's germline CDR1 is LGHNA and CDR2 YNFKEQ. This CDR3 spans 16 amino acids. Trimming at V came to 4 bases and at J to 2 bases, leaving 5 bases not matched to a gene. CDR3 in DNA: TGTGCCAGCAGCCCACAGGGGGCAGTGACTAATGAAAAACTGTTTTTT. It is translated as CASSPQGAVTNEKLFF.

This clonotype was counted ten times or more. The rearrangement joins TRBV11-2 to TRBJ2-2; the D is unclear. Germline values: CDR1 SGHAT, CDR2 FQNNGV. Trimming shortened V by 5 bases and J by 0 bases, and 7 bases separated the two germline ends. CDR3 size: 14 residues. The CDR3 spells CASSLQPNTGELFF. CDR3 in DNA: TGTGCCAGCAGCCTCCAGCCGAACACCGGGGAGCTGTTTTTT.

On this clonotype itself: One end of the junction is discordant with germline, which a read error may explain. CDR3 sequence (DNA): TGTGCCTGGAGTGGGACCGGGAAGAGCGGGGCCCTCTTT. Protein sequence: CAWSGTGKSGALF. This chain uses TRBV30 with TRBJ2-3, with 7 bases aligning to TRBD2. The germline gives CDR1 GTSNPN, CDR2 SVGIG (reference sequence). The CDR3 extends over 13 amino acids.

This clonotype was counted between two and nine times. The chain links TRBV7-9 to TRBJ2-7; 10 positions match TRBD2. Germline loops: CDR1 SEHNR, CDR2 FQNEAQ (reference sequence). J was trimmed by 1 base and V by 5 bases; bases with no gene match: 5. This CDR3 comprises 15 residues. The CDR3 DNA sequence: TGTGCCAGCAGCCGAGCTAGCGGGAGTTCCTACGAGCAGTACTTC. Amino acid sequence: CASSRASGSSYEQYF.

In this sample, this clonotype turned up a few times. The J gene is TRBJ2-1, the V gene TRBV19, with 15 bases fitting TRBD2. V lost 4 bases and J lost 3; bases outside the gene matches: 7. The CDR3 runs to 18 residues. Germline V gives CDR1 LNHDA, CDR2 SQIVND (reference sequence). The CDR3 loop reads CASSTGLAGGQFYNEQFF. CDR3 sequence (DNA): TGTGCCAGTAGTACCGGACTAGCGGGAGGGCAGTTCTACAATGAGCAGTTCTTC. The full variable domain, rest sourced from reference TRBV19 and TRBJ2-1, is DGGITQSPKYLFRKEGQNVTLSCEQNLNHDAMYWYRQDPGQGLRLIYYSQIVNDFQKGDIAEGYSVSREKKESFPLTVTSAQKNPTAFYLCASSTGLAGGQFYNEQFFGPGTRLTVL.

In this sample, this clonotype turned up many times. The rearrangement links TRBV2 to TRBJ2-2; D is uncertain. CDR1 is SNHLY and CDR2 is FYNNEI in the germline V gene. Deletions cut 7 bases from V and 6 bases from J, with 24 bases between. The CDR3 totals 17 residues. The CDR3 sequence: CASIPPGGYPRPGELFF. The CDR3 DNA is TGTGCCAGCATCCCTCCGGGTGGCTATCCGAGGCCCGGGGAGCTGTTTTTT.

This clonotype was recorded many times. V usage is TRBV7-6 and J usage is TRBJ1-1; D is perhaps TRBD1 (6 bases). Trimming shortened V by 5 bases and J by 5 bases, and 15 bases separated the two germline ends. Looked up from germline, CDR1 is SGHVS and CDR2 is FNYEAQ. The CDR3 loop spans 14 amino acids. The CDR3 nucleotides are TGTGCCAGCAGCCCGGAGGGGGGCAGGACTGAAGCTTTCTTT. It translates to CASSPEGGRTEAFF. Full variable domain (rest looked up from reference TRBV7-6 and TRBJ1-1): GAGVSQSPRYKVTKRGQDVALRCDPISGHVSLYWYRQALGQGPEFLTYFNYEAQQDKSGLPNDRFSAERPEGSISTLTIQRTEQRDSAMYRCASSPEGGRTEAFFGQGTRLTVV.

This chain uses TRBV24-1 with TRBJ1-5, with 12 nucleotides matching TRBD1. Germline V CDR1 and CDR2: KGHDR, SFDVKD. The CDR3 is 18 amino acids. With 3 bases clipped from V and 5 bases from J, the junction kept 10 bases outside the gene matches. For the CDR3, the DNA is TGTGCCACCAGTGATCCCGGGACAGGGGGCGCGTTAGATCAGCCCCAGCATTTT. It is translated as CATSDPGTGGALDQPQHF.

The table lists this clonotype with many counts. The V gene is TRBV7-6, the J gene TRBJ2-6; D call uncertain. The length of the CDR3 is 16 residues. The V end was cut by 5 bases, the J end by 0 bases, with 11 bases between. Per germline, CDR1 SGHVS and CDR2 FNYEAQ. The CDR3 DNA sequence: TGTGCCAGCAGCGACCGTAGAGGCTCTGGGGCCAACGTCCTGACTTTC. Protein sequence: CASSDRRGSGANVLTF.

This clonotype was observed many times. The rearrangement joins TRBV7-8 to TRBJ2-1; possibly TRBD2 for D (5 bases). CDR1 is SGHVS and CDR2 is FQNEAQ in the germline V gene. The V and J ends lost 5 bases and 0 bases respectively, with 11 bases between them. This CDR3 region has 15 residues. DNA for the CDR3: TGTGCCAGCAGCCCAAGGACTTTCTCCTACAATGAGCAGTTCTTC. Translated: CASSPRTFSYNEQFF.

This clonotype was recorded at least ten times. The CDR3 DNA is TGTGCCAGCAGTTCGACAGGGGGGCCCCAGCATTTT. Translating it yields CASSSTGGPQHF. J is TRBJ1-5 and V is TRBV27; 9 bases align to TRBD1. Trimming took 4 bases from V and 9 from J; bases not matched to a gene: 1. Per the germline V gene, CDR1 is MNHEY and CDR2 is SMNVEV (reference sequence). The CDR3 is 12 residues long.

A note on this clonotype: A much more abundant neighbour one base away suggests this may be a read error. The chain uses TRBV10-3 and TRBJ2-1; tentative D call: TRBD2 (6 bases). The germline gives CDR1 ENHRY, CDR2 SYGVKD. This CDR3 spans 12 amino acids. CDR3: CAISGGANGQFF. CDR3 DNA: TGTGCCATCAGTGGCGGGGCCAATGGGCAGTTCTTC.

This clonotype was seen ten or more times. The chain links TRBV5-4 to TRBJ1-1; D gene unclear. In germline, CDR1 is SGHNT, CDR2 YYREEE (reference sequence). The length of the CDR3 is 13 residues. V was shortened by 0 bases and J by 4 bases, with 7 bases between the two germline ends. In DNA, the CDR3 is TGTGCCAGCAGCTTGGCCTTCGGCACTGAAGCTTTCTTT. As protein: CASSLAFGTEAFF.

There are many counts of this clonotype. The DNA of the CDR3 is TGCAGCGTTGAAGCCGAAAGCAGAAACACCATATATTTT. Residues: CSVEAESRNTIYF. The chain couples TRBV29-1 to TRBJ1-3; D remains ambiguous. CDR3 length: 13 amino acids. CDR1 is SQVTM, CDR2 ANQGSEA, per germline. The V end was cut by 1 base, the J end by 5 bases, with 9 bases between.

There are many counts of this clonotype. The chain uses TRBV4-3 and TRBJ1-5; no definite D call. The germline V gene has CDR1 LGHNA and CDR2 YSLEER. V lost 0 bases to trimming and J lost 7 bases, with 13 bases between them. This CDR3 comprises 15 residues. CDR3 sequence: CASSQDNQRAQPQHF. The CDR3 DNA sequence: TGCGCCAGCAGCCAAGATAACCAGAGGGCCCAGCCCCAGCATTTT.

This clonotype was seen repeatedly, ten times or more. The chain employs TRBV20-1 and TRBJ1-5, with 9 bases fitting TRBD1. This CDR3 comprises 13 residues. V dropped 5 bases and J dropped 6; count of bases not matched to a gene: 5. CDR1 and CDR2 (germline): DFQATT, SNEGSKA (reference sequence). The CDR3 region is CSAWGQGGQPQHF. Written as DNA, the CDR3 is TGCAGTGCTTGGGGACAGGGTGGTCAGCCCCAGCATTTT.

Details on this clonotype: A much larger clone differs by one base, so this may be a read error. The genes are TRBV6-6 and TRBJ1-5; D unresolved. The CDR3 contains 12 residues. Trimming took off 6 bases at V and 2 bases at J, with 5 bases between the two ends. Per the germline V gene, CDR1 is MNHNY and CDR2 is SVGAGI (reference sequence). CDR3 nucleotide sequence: TGTGCCAGCAGCGAGGGCAATCAGCCCCAGCATTTT. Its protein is CASSEGNQPQHF.

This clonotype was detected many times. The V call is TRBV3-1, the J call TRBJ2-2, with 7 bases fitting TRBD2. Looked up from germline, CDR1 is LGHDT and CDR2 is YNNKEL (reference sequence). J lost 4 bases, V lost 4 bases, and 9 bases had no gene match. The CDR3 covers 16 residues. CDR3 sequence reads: CASSRQNRGVTGELFF. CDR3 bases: TGTGCCAGCAGCCGACAAAATCGGGGGGTCACCGGGGAGCTGTTTTTT. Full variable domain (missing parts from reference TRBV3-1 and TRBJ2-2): DTAVSQTPKYLVTQMGNDKSIKCEQNLGHDTMYWYKQDSKKFLKIMFSYNNKELIINETVPNRFSPKSPDKAHLNLHINSLELGDSAVYFCASSRQNRGVTGELFFGEGSRLTVL.

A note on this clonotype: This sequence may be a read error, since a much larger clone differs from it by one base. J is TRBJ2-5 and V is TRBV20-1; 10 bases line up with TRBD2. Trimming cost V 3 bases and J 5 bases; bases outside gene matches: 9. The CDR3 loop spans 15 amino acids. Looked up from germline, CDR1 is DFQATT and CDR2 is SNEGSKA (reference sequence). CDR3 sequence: CSARVTLAGDETQYF. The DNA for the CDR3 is TGCAGTGCTAGGGTAACCCTAGCGGGAGATGAGACCCAGTACTTC.

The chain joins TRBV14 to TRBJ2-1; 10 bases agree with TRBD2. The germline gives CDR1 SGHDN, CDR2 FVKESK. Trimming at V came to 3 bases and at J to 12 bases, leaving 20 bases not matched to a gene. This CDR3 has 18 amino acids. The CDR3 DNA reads TGTGCCAGCAGCCAGGCGAGGGGTAGCGGGAGGAGGTCCCCCGGGCAGTTCTTC. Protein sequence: CASSQARGSGRRSPGQFF.

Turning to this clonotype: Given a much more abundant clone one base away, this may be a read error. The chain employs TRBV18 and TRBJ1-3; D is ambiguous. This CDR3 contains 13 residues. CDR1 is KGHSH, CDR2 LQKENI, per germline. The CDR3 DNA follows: TGTGCCAGCTCAAGACCTTCTGGAAACACCAAATATTTT. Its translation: CASSRPSGNTKYF. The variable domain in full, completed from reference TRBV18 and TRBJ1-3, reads NAGVMQNPRHLVRRRGQEARLRCSPMKGHSHVYWYRQLPEEGLKFMVYLQKENIIDESGMPKERFSAEFPKEGPSILRIQQVVRGDSAAYFCASSRPSGNTKYFGEGSWLTVV.